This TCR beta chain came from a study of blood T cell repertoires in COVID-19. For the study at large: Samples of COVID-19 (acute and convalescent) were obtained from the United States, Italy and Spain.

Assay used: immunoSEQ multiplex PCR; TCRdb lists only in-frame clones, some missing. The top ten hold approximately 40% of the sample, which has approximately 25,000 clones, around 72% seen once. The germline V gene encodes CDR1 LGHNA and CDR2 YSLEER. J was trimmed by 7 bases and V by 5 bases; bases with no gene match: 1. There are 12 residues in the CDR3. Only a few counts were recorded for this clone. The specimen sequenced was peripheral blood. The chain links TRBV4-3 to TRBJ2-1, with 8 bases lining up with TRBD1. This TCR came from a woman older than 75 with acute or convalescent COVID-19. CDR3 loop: CASSWTGNEQFF. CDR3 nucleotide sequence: TGCGCCAGCAGCTGGACAGGGAATGAGCAGTTCTTC.